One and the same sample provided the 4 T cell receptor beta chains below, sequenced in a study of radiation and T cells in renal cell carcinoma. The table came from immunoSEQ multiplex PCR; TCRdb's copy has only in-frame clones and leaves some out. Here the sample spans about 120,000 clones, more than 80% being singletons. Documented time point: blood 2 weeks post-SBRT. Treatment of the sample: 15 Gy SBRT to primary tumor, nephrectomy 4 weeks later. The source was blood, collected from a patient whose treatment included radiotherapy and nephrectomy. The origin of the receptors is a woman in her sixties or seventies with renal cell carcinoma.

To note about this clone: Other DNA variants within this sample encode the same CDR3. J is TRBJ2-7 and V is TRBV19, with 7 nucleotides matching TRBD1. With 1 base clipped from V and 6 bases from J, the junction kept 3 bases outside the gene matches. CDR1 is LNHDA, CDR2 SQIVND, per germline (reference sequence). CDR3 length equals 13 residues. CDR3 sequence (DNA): TGTGCCAGTAGTATAGGAGGGGGCTCCGAGCAGTACTTC. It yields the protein CASSIGGGSEQYF.

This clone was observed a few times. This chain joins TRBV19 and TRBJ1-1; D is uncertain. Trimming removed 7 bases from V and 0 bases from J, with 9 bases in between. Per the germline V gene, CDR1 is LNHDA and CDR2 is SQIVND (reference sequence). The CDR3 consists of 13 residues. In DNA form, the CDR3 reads TGTGCCAGTAACGGCAGGATGAACACTGAAGCTTTCTTT. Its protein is CASNGRMNTEAFF.

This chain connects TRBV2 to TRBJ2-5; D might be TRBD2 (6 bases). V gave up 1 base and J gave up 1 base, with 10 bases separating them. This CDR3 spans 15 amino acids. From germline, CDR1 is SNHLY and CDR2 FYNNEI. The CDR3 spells CASSEDGGRQETQYF. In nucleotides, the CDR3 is TGTGCCAGCAGTGAAGACGGGGGACGCCAAGAGACCCAGTACTTC.

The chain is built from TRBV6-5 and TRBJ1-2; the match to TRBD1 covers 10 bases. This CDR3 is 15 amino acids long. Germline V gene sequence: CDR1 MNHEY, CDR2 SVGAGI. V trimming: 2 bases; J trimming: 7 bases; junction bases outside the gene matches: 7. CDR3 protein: CASSYRGDRGAGYTF. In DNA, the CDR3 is TGTGCCAGCAGTTACCGCGGGGACAGGGGTGCTGGCTACACCTTC.